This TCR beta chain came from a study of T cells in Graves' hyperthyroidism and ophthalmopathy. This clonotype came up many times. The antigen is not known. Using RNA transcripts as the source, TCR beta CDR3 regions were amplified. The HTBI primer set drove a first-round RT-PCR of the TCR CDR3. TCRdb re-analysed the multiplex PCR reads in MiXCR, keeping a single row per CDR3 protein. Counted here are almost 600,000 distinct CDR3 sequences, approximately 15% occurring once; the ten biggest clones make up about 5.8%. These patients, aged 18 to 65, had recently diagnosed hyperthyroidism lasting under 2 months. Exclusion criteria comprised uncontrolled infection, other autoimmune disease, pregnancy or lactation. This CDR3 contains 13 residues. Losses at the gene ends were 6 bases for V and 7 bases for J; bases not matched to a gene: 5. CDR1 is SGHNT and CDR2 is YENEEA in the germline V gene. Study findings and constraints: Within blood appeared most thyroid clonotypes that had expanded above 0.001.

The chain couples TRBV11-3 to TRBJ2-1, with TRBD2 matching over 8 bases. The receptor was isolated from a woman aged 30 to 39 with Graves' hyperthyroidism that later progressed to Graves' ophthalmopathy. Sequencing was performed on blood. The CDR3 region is CASRLAATNEQFF. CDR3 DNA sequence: TGTGCCAGCAGACTAGCGGCTACGAATGAGCAGTTCTTC.